The 15 T cell receptor beta chains given below trace back to one sample, sequenced in a study of blood T cell repertoires in COVID-19. Profiling relied on immunoSEQ multiplex PCR, and the TCRdb table lists in-frame clones only, not all of them. The table lists about 290,000 clones, approximately 86% of them singletons. Material: peripheral blood. The source of these receptors is a woman aged 45-60 years with active or convalescent COVID-19.

This sequence joins TRBV19 and TRBJ1-2; D is unclear. CDR3 length equals 15 residues. Trimming removed 3 bases from V and 4 bases from J, with 15 bases in between. The V gene's germline CDR1 is LNHDA and CDR2 SQIVND (reference sequence). The CDR3 is CASSIKSPALYGYTF. The DNA for the CDR3 is TGTGCCAGTAGTATTAAAAGTCCCGCACTCTATGGCTACACCTTC.

This rearrangement joins TRBV5-4 to TRBJ2-5; D is undetermined. The germline CDR1 and CDR2 sequences are SGHNT and YYREEE (reference sequence). Trimming took off 0 bases at V and 5 bases at J, with 8 bases between the two ends. This CDR3 region has 13 residues. CDR3 coding DNA: TGTGCCAGCAGCTTGGACTACCGGGAGACCCAGTACTTC. It encodes CASSLDYRETQYF.

Here the CDR3 DNA reads TGTGCCAGCAGTTTACAAGGGGTTGGGGAGACCCAGTACTTC. The encoded protein is CASSLQGVGETQYF. The rearrangement uses TRBV27 and TRBJ2-5, with D perhaps TRBD1 (5 bases). The CDR3 contains 14 residues. The V end lost 2 bases, the J end lost 5 bases, and 12 bases lay between the germline ends. Germline CDR1 and CDR2: MNHEY and SMNVEV (reference sequence).

The chain recombines TRBV27 with TRBJ2-1; 8 bases line up with TRBD2. CDR1 and CDR2 from the germline V gene are MNHEY and SMNVEV (reference sequence). With 4 bases clipped from V and 8 bases from J, the junction kept 7 bases outside the gene matches. The CDR3 spans 14 residues. The CDR3 is CASSSPGLGDEQFF. In DNA, the CDR3 is TGTGCCAGCAGTTCTCCGGGACTAGGGGATGAGCAGTTCTTC.

The J gene is TRBJ2-3, the V gene TRBV4-1; no reliable D call. Deletions cut 1 base from V and 2 bases from J, with 7 bases between. Germline-derived CDR1 and CDR2 are MGHRA and YSYEKL. The CDR3 is 14 amino acids. The CDR3 DNA follows: TGCGCCAGCAGCCAAGGTCTAGTCACAGATACGCAGTATTTT. Its protein is CASSQGLVTDTQYF.

This sequence joins TRBV6-4 and TRBJ2-3; no clear D gene. The CDR3 sequence is 13 residues long. Between the trimmed V and J ends, which lost 3 bases and 2 bases, there was a span of 6 bases. From germline, CDR1 is MRHNA and CDR2 SNTAGT. This chain's CDR3 is CASSEHNTDTQYF. CDR3 bases: TGTGCCAGCAGTGAGCACAACACAGATACGCAGTATTTT.

The sample holds a few counts of this clone. V usage is TRBV19 and J usage is TRBJ2-2; 8 positions agree with TRBD1. With V trimmed by 9 bases and J by 6 bases, 12 bases remained unmatched. Germline loops: CDR1 LNHDA, CDR2 SQIVND (reference sequence). The CDR3 has 15 residues. The CDR3 loop is CASTRTGNRAGELFF. CDR3 DNA: TGTGCCAGCACTCGGACAGGGAATCGGGCCGGGGAGCTGTTTTTT.

This chain links TRBV7-9 with TRBJ2-4; 8 bases are a match to TRBD2. The V gene end was trimmed by 5 bases and the J gene end by 1 base; junction bases not matched to a gene: 10. Germline CDR1 is SEHNR and CDR2 is FQNEAQ (reference sequence). The length of the CDR3 is 17 residues. The CDR3 nucleotides are TGTGCCAGCAGCGTTGTATCGAGCGGGAGTGCCAAAAACATTCAGTACTTC. Translation: CASSVVSSGSAKNIQYF.

This clone was observed a single time. The chain carries TRBV7-8 and TRBJ1-1, with 10 bases identical to TRBD1. The J segment lost 6 bases and the V segment lost 5 bases, leaving 9 bases of the junction unmatched. This CDR3 is 15 amino acids long. Germline lookup yields CDR1 SGHVS and CDR2 FQNEAQ. The CDR3 is CASSGDRGSKAEAFF. Here the CDR3 DNA reads TGTGCCAGCAGCGGGGACAGGGGAAGTAAAGCTGAAGCTTTCTTT.

The rearrangement links TRBV18 to TRBJ2-3; D not certain. The CDR3 is 18 amino acids. Germline-derived CDR1 and CDR2 are KGHSH and LQKENI. The V end lost 1 base, the J end lost 2 bases, and 19 bases lay between the germline ends. The CDR3 loop reads CASSPQLMGPKNTDTQYF. The CDR3 DNA reads as TGTGCCAGCTCACCACAGCTGATGGGCCCGAAAAACACAGATACGCAGTATTTT.

CDR3 amino acids: CASSPGQGYVGYTF. The DNA for the CDR3 is TGTGCCAGTAGTCCGGGACAGGGATATGTGGGCTACACCTTC. The chain joins TRBV19 to TRBJ1-2; 9 positions match TRBD1. Unmatched junction bases numbered 9, after V lost 5 bases and J lost 8 bases. Germline CDR1 is LNHDA and CDR2 is SQIVND (reference sequence). This CDR3 has 14 residues.

The chain carries TRBV18 and TRBJ1-2; 8 nucleotides match TRBD1. J gave up 8 bases and V 1 base, and 9 bases lay outside the gene matches. CDR1 is KGHSH, CDR2 LQKENI, per germline. The CDR3 covers 15 residues. CDR3 loop: CASSPLPGQDSGYTF. The CDR3 DNA reads TGTGCCAGCTCACCACTGCCGGGACAGGATTCCGGCTACACCTTC. Full variable domain (outside the CDR3, taken from reference TRBV18 and TRBJ1-2): NAGVMQNPRHLVRRRGQEARLRCSPMKGHSHVYWYRQLPEEGLKFMVYLQKENIIDESGMPKERFSAEFPKEGPSILRIQQVVRGDSAAYFCASSPLPGQDSGYTFGSGTRLTVV.

The rearrangement joins TRBV9 to TRBJ2-1; 11 positions agree with TRBD2. Germline values: CDR1 SGDLS, CDR2 YYNGEE. With 0 bases clipped from V and 5 bases from J, the junction kept 7 bases outside the gene matches. The CDR3 is 17 residues long. DNA of the CDR3: TGTGCCAGCAGCGTAGACCCCGGGACTAGCGGAGACAATGAGCAGTTCTTC. As protein: CASSVDPGTSGDNEQFF.

This chain connects TRBV4-1 to TRBJ2-1; 10 nucleotides agree with TRBD2. Germline-derived CDR1 and CDR2 are MGHRA and YSYEKL. This CDR3 spans 16 amino acids. V lost 3 bases to trimming and J lost 8 bases; unmatched junction nucleotides: 10. Here the CDR3 reads CASSQPTSGKGDEQFF. Written as DNA, the CDR3 is TGCGCCAGCAGCCAGCCCACTAGCGGGAAGGGTGATGAGCAGTTCTTC.

V and J are TRBV5-8 and TRBJ2-7; 11 bases agree with TRBD2. In germline, CDR1 is SGHTS, CDR2 YDEGEE. V lost 1 base to trimming and J lost 0 bases; unmatched junction nucleotides: 6. The CDR3 is made up of 17 amino acids. The CDR3 sequence: CASSLSATSGSSYEQYF. The CDR3 DNA sequence: TGTGCCAGCAGCTTGTCCGCTACTAGCGGGAGCTCCTACGAGCAGTACTTC.